This T cell receptor beta chain was recorded in a study of blood T cells in healthy people across ages. Russia was home to the donors, healthy Caucasian individuals aged 6 to 90. Comments on this clonotype: Antigen unknown.

It was with a sample-barcoded 5' primer and a J-beta primer mix that a second PCR of about 7 to 12 cycles was run. TCRdb fed the 5' RACE reads into MiXCR, producing one record per CDR3 protein. There are 2 million or so distinct CDR3 sequences in the sample; just under 50% occur only once, and less than 2.5% lies in the top ten. Trimming shortened V by 1 base and J by 4 bases, and 7 bases separated the two germline ends. The CDR3 is made up of 14 amino acids. CDR1 LGHDT and CDR2 YNNKEL come from the germline V gene (reference sequence). Overall study results and limits: In older individuals, TCR beta diversity per million T cells was lower, falling roughly linearly with age.

The V and J genes are TRBV3-1 and TRBJ2-2; D might be TRBD1 or TRBD2, each matching 5 bases. The receptor was isolated from a middle-aged woman in good health. The sample comprised blood. CDR3 sequence reads: CASSQGGGTGELFF. The CDR3 DNA is TGTGCCAGCAGCCAAGGTGGGGGCACCGGGGAGCTGTTTTTT.